This T cell receptor (beta chain) was recorded in a study of cytomegalovirus exposure and HLA in healthy donors. Both 60 Vbeta primers and 13 Jbeta primers went into the PCR. The data were produced by immunoSEQ multiplex PCR, yet TCRdb's version contains in-frame clones alone and is incomplete. The data show 170,000 or so clones, about four fifths seen once. In germline, CDR1 is SGHRS, CDR2 YFSETQ. The length of the CDR3 is 16 residues. Trimming removed 3 bases at V and 1 base at J, with 17 bases between. The receptor was derived from a man aged 50 or older in good health and CMV-seronegative. The chain employs TRBV5-1 and TRBJ2-7; weak D call: TRBD1 (8 bases). Sequencing was performed on PBMCs. The CDR3 is CASSSPDREGSYEQYF. The CDR3 region has the DNA TGCGCCAGCAGCTCACCGGACAGGGAGGGATCCTACGAGCAGTACTTC.